The 31 T cell receptor beta chains below come from one sample, sequenced in a study of monozygotic twins with cystic fibrosis. The repertoire was sequenced with immunoSEQ multiplex PCR; TCRdb's copy has only in-frame clones and lacks some. Among 25,000 to 35,000 clones, around four fifths were seen once, and the ten largest hold 0.88%. Sample: blood. The source of these receptors is a girl aged 2 to 10 with cystic fibrosis.

The chain combines TRBV4-1 with TRBJ1-3, with D possibly matching TRBD1 (5 bases). Trimming left V 3 bases short and J 4 bases short, with 16 bases between. CDR1 is MGHRA and CDR2 is YSYEKL in the germline V gene. The CDR3 loop spans 16 amino acids. The CDR3 region has the DNA TGCGCCAGCAGCCACGTAGGGGCTTGGGCGGGAAACACCATATATTTT. It encodes CASSHVGAWAGNTIYF.

The chain joins TRBV5-8 to TRBJ2-7; D tentatively reads TRBD1 or TRBD2 (6 bases each). Per germline, CDR1 SGHTS and CDR2 YDEGEE. V lost 4 bases and J 2 bases, leaving 16 bases between the germline ends. This CDR3 comprises 15 residues. CDR3 region: CASSNRRGQTYEQYF. CDR3 coding DNA: TGTGCCAGCAGCAACCGACGGGGGCAAACCTACGAGCAGTACTTC.

This clone is a singleton in its sample. This chain joins TRBV30 and TRBJ2-7; maybe TRBD2 (5 bases). Per germline, CDR1 GTSNPN and CDR2 SVGIG (reference sequence). The CDR3 is 12 residues long. With 2 bases removed from V and 2 bases from J, the gap between germline ends came to 7 bases. CDR3 DNA: TGTGCCTGGAGTCGGGGAGCCTACGAGCAGTACTTC. Protein: CAWSRGAYEQYF.

This clone appeared a single time. This chain uses TRBV9 with TRBJ1-4; 12 bases are shared with TRBD1. The CDR3 is 16 residues long. The germline CDR1 and CDR2 sequences are SGDLS and YYNGEE. The J segment lost 7 bases and the V segment lost 2 bases, leaving 6 bases of the junction unmatched. The CDR3 sequence is CASSVGTGGVGEKLFF. CDR3 nucleotide sequence: TGTGCCAGCAGCGTTGGGACAGGGGGCGTCGGTGAAAAACTGTTTTTT.

V and J are TRBV30 and TRBJ2-5; possibly TRBD2 for D (5 bases). V was cut by 5 bases and J by 3 bases, with 10 bases left in between. Germline lookup yields CDR1 GTSNPN and CDR2 SVGIG (reference sequence). This CDR3 contains 12 residues. The CDR3 here is CAWYGEKETQYF. CDR3 DNA: TGTGCCTGGTACGGGGAAAAAGAGACCCAGTACTTC. Variable domain in full (rest from reference TRBV30 and TRBJ2-5): SQTIHQWPATLVQPVGSPLSLECTVEGTSNPNLYWYRQAAGRGLQLLFYSVGIGQISSEVPQNLSASRPQDRQFILSSKKLLLSDSGFYLCAWYGEKETQYFGPGTRLLVL.

The chain employs TRBV30 and TRBJ2-5; 15 nucleotides match TRBD2. Per the germline V gene, CDR1 is GTSNPN and CDR2 is SVGIG (reference sequence). Trimming took 1 base from V and 5 from J; bases not matched to a gene: 5. The CDR3 totals 16 residues. CDR3 in DNA: TGTGCCTGGAGTGCGGGACTAGCGGGGGGACTGGAGACCCAGTACTTC. Encoded protein: CAWSAGLAGGLETQYF.

V usage is TRBV27 and J usage is TRBJ2-6, with D uncertain. Between the trimmed V and J ends, which lost 0 bases and 0 bases, there was a span of 3 bases. Germline V gene data show CDR1 as MNHEY and CDR2 as SMNVEV (reference sequence). This CDR3 has 15 amino acids. CDR3 DNA: TGTGCCAGCAGTTTATCGGGCTCTGGGGCCAACGTCCTGACTTTC. It codes for CASSLSGSGANVLTF.

The chain uses TRBV19 and TRBJ2-2; perhaps D is TRBD1 or TRBD2 (5 bases each). The CDR3 sequence is 15 residues long. Germline CDR1 is LNHDA and CDR2 is SQIVND (reference sequence). Deletions cut 4 bases from V and 5 bases from J, with 14 bases between. CDR3 sequence: CASSTHRGRTGELFF. In DNA form, the CDR3 reads TGTGCCAGTAGTACACACCGGGGACGAACCGGGGAGCTGTTTTTT.

The CDR3 sequence: CAISEGQGVTNEQFF. Here the CDR3 DNA reads TGTGCCATCAGTGAGGGACAGGGGGTAACGAATGAGCAGTTCTTC. The rearrangement joins TRBV10-3 to TRBJ2-1, with TRBD1 matching 10 bases. Trimming at V came to 2 bases and at J to 7 bases, leaving 5 bases not matched to a gene. The germline gives CDR1 ENHRY, CDR2 SYGVKD. The CDR3 is 15 residues long.

The chain carries TRBV29-1 and TRBJ2-1; no reliable D call. The CDR3 runs to 15 residues. Trimming pared 0 bases from V and 1 base from J, leaving 10 bases between. Germline CDR1 is SQVTM and CDR2 is ANQGSEA. DNA of the CDR3: TGCAGCGTTGAAGATTTCGGTGGATCCTACAATGAGCAGTTCTTC. Translated: CSVEDFGGSYNEQFF.

The chain links TRBV6-5 to TRBJ2-6, with no clear D. V dropped 7 bases and J dropped 0 bases, with 7 bases sitting between them. The germline gives CDR1 MNHEY, CDR2 SVGAGI. The CDR3 length is 14 residues. The DNA for the CDR3 is TGTGCCAGCACCACCACCTCTGGGGCCAACGTCCTGACTTTC. Its protein product is CASTTTSGANVLTF.

This clone has more than one count but fewer than ten. The chain uses TRBV19 and TRBJ2-2; no clear D. The V end lost 3 bases, the J end lost 7 bases, and 6 bases lay between the germline ends. This CDR3 has 12 amino acids. Germline V gene sequence: CDR1 LNHDA, CDR2 SQIVND (reference sequence). CDR3 DNA sequence: TGTGCCAGTAGTATGGTGAACGGGGAGCTGTTTTTT. This encodes CASSMVNGELFF.

The gene calls are TRBV11-2 and TRBJ1-2; the D gene is possibly TRBD1 (5 bases). The CDR3 consists of 15 residues. V was trimmed by 5 bases and J by 6 bases, leaving 19 bases between them. CDR1 and CDR2 from the germline V gene are SGHAT and FQNNGV. DNA of the CDR3: TGTGCCAGCAGCCTTGGCGGGGGAGGGGTCGATGGCTACACCTTC. This gives the protein CASSLGGGGVDGYTF. The whole variable domain, filled in from reference TRBV11-2 and TRBJ1-2, reads EAGVAQSPRYKIIEKRQSVAFWCNPISGHATLYWYQQILGQGPKLLIQFQNNGVVDDSQLPKDRFSAERLKGVDSTLKIQPAKLEDSAVYLCASSLGGGGVDGYTFGSGTRLTVV.

This clone was seen once. The chain couples TRBV5-4 to TRBJ2-2; D gene unclear. Germline values: CDR1 SGHNT, CDR2 YYREEE (reference sequence). Between the trimmed V and J ends, which lost 6 bases and 1 base, there was a span of 4 bases. This CDR3 is built from 12 residues. CDR3 in amino acids: CASTENTGELFF. CDR3 coding DNA: TGTGCCAGCACTGAGAACACCGGGGAGCTGTTTTTT.

The chain couples TRBV10-3 to TRBJ1-2, with 12 bases lining up with TRBD1. Germline-derived CDR1 and CDR2 are ENHRY and SYGVKD. The ends lost 0 bases at V and 4 bases at J; junction bases unmatched: 12. The CDR3 length is 19 residues. CDR3 sequence (DNA): TGTGCCATCAGTGAGTCTCCCGCGGAATGGGACAGGGGGCCCTATGGCTACACCTTC. Protein sequence: CAISESPAEWDRGPYGYTF.

This chain uses TRBV6-5 with TRBJ2-7; 7 bases align to TRBD2. Looked up from germline, CDR1 is MNHEY and CDR2 is SVGAGI. The ends lost 5 bases at V and 0 bases at J; junction bases unmatched: 1. The CDR3 runs to 13 residues. CDR3 nucleotide sequence: TGTGCCAGCAGTCTAGCGGACTCCTACGAGCAGTACTTC. Translation: CASSLADSYEQYF.

The rearrangement joins TRBV29-1 to TRBJ1-2, with 9 bases aligning to TRBD1. This CDR3 comprises 13 residues. V lost 7 bases and J lost 6; bases outside the gene matches: 9. CDR1 is SQVTM and CDR2 is ANQGSEA in the germline V gene. The CDR3, as DNA: TGCAGCGCCGTGACAGGGGGTGTTAATGGCTACACCTTC. Residues: CSAVTGGVNGYTF.

The chain is built from TRBV6-5 and TRBJ1-2, with a tentative D call TRBD1 (5 bases). The CDR3 is 13 residues long. Germline V CDR1 and CDR2: MNHEY, SVGAGI. Trimming removed 6 bases from V and 8 bases from J, with 16 bases in between. CDR3 residues: CASSPLGERGYTF. The DNA for the CDR3 is TGTGCCAGCAGCCCCCTGGGGGAGCGAGGCTACACCTTC.

This chain joins TRBV9 and TRBJ1-2; TRBD1 might be the D (6 bases). CDR3 length: 15 residues. The V end lost 0 bases, the J end lost 3 bases, and 12 bases lay between the germline ends. The germline CDR1 and CDR2 sequences are SGDLS and YYNGEE. This chain's CDR3 is CASSVEVRGDYGYTF. In DNA form, the CDR3 reads TGTGCCAGCAGCGTAGAAGTCAGGGGTGACTATGGCTACACCTTC.

The V call is TRBV29-1, the J call TRBJ2-1, with 9 bases matching TRBD1. With 8 bases clipped from V and 6 bases from J, the junction kept 8 bases outside the gene matches. CDR1 and CDR2 from the germline V gene are SQVTM and ANQGSEA. The CDR3 loop spans 13 amino acids. CDR3 nucleotide sequence: TGCAGCAAAACCGGGACAGGGAGCAATGAGCAGTTCTTC. Encoded protein: CSKTGTGSNEQFF.

J is TRBJ1-2 and V is TRBV6-6; D unresolved. CDR3 size: 14 residues. Trimming pared 0 bases from V and 2 bases from J, leaving 7 bases between. Germline V CDR1 and CDR2: MNHNY, SVGAGI (reference sequence). Written as DNA, the CDR3 is TGTGCCAGCAGTTACTCGATAGGGAACTATGGCTACACCTTC. Translated: CASSYSIGNYGYTF.

This clone occurred once. The chain links TRBV4-1 to TRBJ2-4; tentatively, D is TRBD2 (6 bases). The CDR3 runs 19 residues. The ends were cut back, 2 bases at V and 0 bases at J, with 20 bases in the middle. Germline-derived CDR1 and CDR2 are MGHRA and YSYEKL. CDR3 region: CASSQLPTRVPRAKNIQYF. The CDR3 DNA follows: TGCGCCAGCAGCCAACTCCCGACTAGAGTGCCTCGAGCCAAAAACATTCAGTACTTC.

The chain joins TRBV28 to TRBJ1-1; 10 bases map to TRBD1. The length of the CDR3 is 17 residues. The ends lost 4 bases at V and 4 bases at J; junction bases unmatched: 12. Germline values: CDR1 MDHEN, CDR2 SYDVKM. The chain's CDR3 is CASSSGAQDRGFTEAFF. In nucleotides, the CDR3 is TGTGCCAGCAGTTCGGGAGCGCAGGACAGGGGGTTCACTGAAGCTTTCTTT.

J is TRBJ2-7 and V is TRBV19; 7 bases are a match to TRBD1. With 4 bases clipped from V and 0 bases from J, the junction kept 6 bases outside the gene matches. The CDR3 sequence is 15 residues long. Looked up from germline, CDR1 is LNHDA and CDR2 is SQIVND (reference sequence). The CDR3 coding sequence is TGTGCCAGTAGTACATCCGGGACAGTCTCCTACGAGCAGTACTTC. It encodes CASSTSGTVSYEQYF.

This clone was detected only a few times. This chain uses TRBV2 with TRBJ1-1; D not certain. Trimming took off 8 bases at V and 5 bases at J, with 15 bases between the two ends. The CDR3 has 13 amino acids. Germline V lookup: CDR1 SNHLY, CDR2 FYNNEI. CDR3 residues: CASEAEMDTEAFF. As DNA, the CDR3 is TGTGCCAGCGAGGCGGAAATGGATACTGAAGCTTTCTTT.

The chain carries TRBV7-9 and TRBJ1-1; D call uncertain. Germline V gene data show CDR1 as SEHNR and CDR2 as FQNEAQ (reference sequence). V lost 2 bases and J 1 base, leaving 5 bases between the germline ends. The CDR3 extends over 13 amino acids. The chain's CDR3 is CASSLSENTEAFF. The DNA for the CDR3 is TGTGCCAGCAGCTTATCCGAGAACACTGAAGCTTTCTTT. The complete variable domain, with remaining parts taken from reference TRBV7-9 and TRBJ1-1, reads DTGVSQNPRHKITKRGQNVTFRCDPISEHNRLYWYRQTLGQGPEFLTYFQNEAQLEKSRLLSDRFSAERPKGSFSTLEIQRTEQGDSAMYLCASSLSENTEAFFGQGTRLTVV.

The V call is TRBV6-5, the J call TRBJ2-7; 8 bases are a match to TRBD2. Germline V gene data show CDR1 as MNHEY and CDR2 as SVGAGI. The CDR3 runs 14 residues. The V gene end was trimmed by 2 bases and the J gene end by 8 bases; junction bases not matched to a gene: 8. Here the CDR3 DNA reads TGTGCCAGCAGTTACGGACTAGCTGGGTACCAGCAGTACTTC. Its translation: CASSYGLAGYQQYF.

The V gene is TRBV5-1, the J gene TRBJ2-6, with no clear D. The CDR3 is 15 residues long. V lost 1 base, J lost 0 bases, and 5 bases lay in between. The germline CDR1 and CDR2 sequences are SGHRS and YFSETQ. The CDR3 loop reads CASSLLSSGANVLTF. DNA for the CDR3: TGCGCCAGCAGCTTGTTAAGCTCTGGGGCCAACGTCCTGACTTTC.

The chain combines TRBV27 with TRBJ1-2; D remains ambiguous. Germline V CDR1 and CDR2: MNHEY, SMNVEV (reference sequence). This CDR3 spans 15 amino acids. Trimming removed 2 bases from V and 2 bases from J, with 12 bases in between. CDR3 DNA: TGTGCCAGCAGTTTAAACTGGTGGAGCAACTATGGCTACACCTTC. Translating it yields CASSLNWWSNYGYTF.

This clone was found once. The chain links TRBV7-8 to TRBJ1-2; perhaps TRBD1 as D (6 bases). Germline loops: CDR1 SGHVS, CDR2 FQNEAQ. The CDR3 runs 17 residues. Trimming stripped 4 bases from V and 1 base from J, with 19 bases between. The CDR3 is CASSSVQGGAFNYGYTF. As DNA, the CDR3 is TGTGCCAGCAGCTCCGTACAGGGCGGTGCGTTTAACTATGGCTACACCTTC.

The chain carries TRBV29-1 and TRBJ2-5, with D maybe TRBD1 (5 bases). The CDR3 has 15 residues. Germline loops: CDR1 SQVTM, CDR2 ANQGSEA. The V gene lost 0 bases and the J gene lost 4 bases, with 15 bases spanning the gap. The CDR3 region is CSVEEWGRASETQYF. The CDR3, as DNA: TGCAGCGTTGAAGAGTGGGGCAGGGCTTCAGAGACCCAGTACTTC.